This T cell receptor beta chain was recovered during a study of blood T cells in healthy people across ages. Primers used in a second PCR of about 7 to 12 cycles were a sample-barcoded 5' primer and a J-beta primer mix. Each sample yielded at least 2.5 million CDR3-containing paired-end reads. TCRdb reanalysed the 5' RACE reads using MiXCR and keeps one entry per CDR3 protein. The sample has fewer than 1,200,000 distinct CDR3 sequences, 25% seen once. With each sample, at least 6 micrograms of total RNA were extracted. This sample was also put to use in a study of T cells of mothers and their children. That report adds: Over 9.5 million reads per mother and around 3.2 million per child were obtained.

The sequence derives from a girl aged 2-9 years in good health. The sample consisted of blood.

The DNA of the CDR3 is TGCAGCGTAGAGTATAATGAAAAACTGTTTTTT. Amino acid sequence: CSVEYNEKLFF. The genes are TRBV29-1 and TRBJ1-4; D call uncertain. The V end was cut by 6 bases, the J end by 4 bases, with 6 bases between. This CDR3 is 11 amino acids long. The V gene's germline CDR1 is SQVTM and CDR2 ANQGSEA.